Listed below are T cell receptor beta chains from one sample, sequenced in a study of blood T cell repertoires in COVID-19. TCRdb's table, derived via immunoSEQ multiplex PCR, lists solely in-frame clones and lacks some. The sample holds 25,000 to 30,000 clones; roughly 78% are singletons and the top ten take 20% to 25%. The sequencing input was peripheral blood. The receptors here all came from a boy aged 2-15 years with active or convalescent COVID-19. The CDR3 runs from the conserved cysteine through the conserved F or W. The order of the fields is clone size, D gene, J gene, V gene, CDR3 DNA, CDR3 protein. The D gene is left open where the match is weak. The listing skips clone size in some rows; elsewhere it reads once, few, many or a size class.

clone_size: few
d_call: -
j_call: TRBJ2-5
v_call: TRBV19
cdr3_nt: TGTGCCAGTCGGCAGGCGGGAGAGACCCAGTACTTC
cdr3_aa: CASRQAGETQYF

clone_size: -
d_call: TRBD1
j_call: TRBJ2-1
v_call: TRBV5-1
cdr3_nt: TGCGCCAGCAGCCCAGGGACAGGGGGTCCCTACTACAATGAGCAGTTCTTC
cdr3_aa: CASSPGTGGPYYNEQFF

clone_size: -
d_call: -
j_call: TRBJ1-3
v_call: TRBV3-1/TRBV3-2
cdr3_nt: TGTGCCAGCAGCCGGGCTACAGGGAACAAGGCTGGAAACACCATATATTTT
cdr3_aa: CASSRATGNKAGNTIYF

clone_size: few
d_call: -
j_call: TRBJ2-5
v_call: TRBV5-1
cdr3_nt: TGCGCCAGCAGCTCGACCAGCGGGTTGGTACAAGAGACCCAGTACTTC
cdr3_aa: CASSSTSGLVQETQYF

clone_size: -
d_call: TRBD2
j_call: TRBJ2-3
v_call: TRBV7-9
cdr3_nt: TGTGCCAGCAGCTTTAGCCTAGCGGGGGGGCCCGATACGCAGTATTTT
cdr3_aa: CASSFSLAGGPDTQYF

clone_size: once
d_call: -
j_call: TRBJ2-1
v_call: TRBV11-2
cdr3_nt: TGTGCCAGCAGGGTAGGGGGGGACAATGAGCAGTTCTTC
cdr3_aa: CASRVGGDNEQFF

clone_size: -
d_call: -
j_call: TRBJ2-7
v_call: TRBV28
cdr3_nt: TGTGCCAGCAGTTCCCCCGGGGAGGAGCAGTACTTC
cdr3_aa: CASSSPGEEQYF

clone_size: -
d_call: -
j_call: TRBJ1-1
v_call: TRBV15
cdr3_nt: TGTGCCACCAGCTTGGGGGGGAATGGGAACACTGAAGCTTTCTTT
cdr3_aa: CATSLGGNGNTEAFF

clone_size: -
d_call: -
j_call: TRBJ2-7
v_call: TRBV5-4
cdr3_nt: TGTGCCAGCAGCTTAAGAGGTTACGAGCAGTACTTC
cdr3_aa: CASSLRGYEQYF

clone_size: -
d_call: TRBD1
j_call: TRBJ2-5
v_call: TRBV7-2
cdr3_nt: TGTGCCAGCAGCTTGGACAGGGGGCAAGAGACCCAGTACTTC
cdr3_aa: CASSLDRGQETQYF

clone_size: -
d_call: -
j_call: TRBJ1-1
v_call: TRBV28
cdr3_nt: TGTGCCAGCAGTTTATACACCCTGAACACTGAAGCTTTCTTT
cdr3_aa: CASSLYTLNTEAFF

clone_size: -
d_call: TRBD1
j_call: TRBJ1-5
v_call: TRBV19
cdr3_nt: TGTGCCAGTAGTTGGACAGGGGGGAATCAGCCCCAGCATTTT
cdr3_aa: CASSWTGGNQPQHF

clone_size: -
d_call: -
j_call: TRBJ2-2
v_call: TRBV6-5
cdr3_nt: TGTGCCAGCAGTTACTCCACGGGAAACACCGGGGAGCTGTTTTTT
cdr3_aa: CASSYSTGNTGELFF

clone_size: -
d_call: -
j_call: TRBJ1-3
v_call: TRBV11-2
cdr3_nt: TGTGCCAGCCGGCGGGGAGAGGGGAACACCATATATTTT
cdr3_aa: CASRRGEGNTIYF

clone_size: few
d_call: TRBD2
j_call: TRBJ2-3
v_call: TRBV7-2
cdr3_nt: TGTGCCAGCAGCTTAGATTTTTGGGCGGGAGTAATCACAGATACGCAGTATTTT
cdr3_aa: CASSLDFWAGVITDTQYF

clone_size: -
d_call: -
j_call: TRBJ1-3
v_call: TRBV6-4
cdr3_nt: TGTGCCAGCAGTGACTCGGCCCTCTCTGGAAACACCATATATTTT
cdr3_aa: CASSDSALSGNTIYF

clone_size: -
d_call: TRBD1
j_call: TRBJ1-5
v_call: TRBV5-1
cdr3_nt: TGCGCCAGCAGCCCGGGGACAGGGGGGGTTCAGCCCCAGCATTTT
cdr3_aa: CASSPGTGGVQPQHF

clone_size: few
d_call: TRBD1
j_call: TRBJ2-4
v_call: TRBV2
cdr3_nt: TGTGCCAGCAGTGCAGATACGACAGGGCTTCTTCGTCCGGCCCGGTACTTC
cdr3_aa: CASSADTTGLLRPARYF

clone_size: -
d_call: -
j_call: TRBJ2-5
v_call: TRBV7-9
cdr3_nt: TGTGCCAGCAGAAGAGGAGCCAGCCAAGAGACCCAGTACTTC
cdr3_aa: CASRRGASQETQYF

clone_size: few
d_call: TRBD1
j_call: TRBJ1-5
v_call: TRBV10-3
cdr3_nt: TGTGCCACCGCCCCAGGGGGTAGGCCCCAGCATTTT
cdr3_aa: CATAPGGRPQHF

clone_size: -
d_call: -
j_call: TRBJ2-7
v_call: TRBV13
cdr3_nt: TGTGCCAGCAGCAGGGGGCGGGACCACGAGCAGTACTTC
cdr3_aa: CASSRGRDHEQYF